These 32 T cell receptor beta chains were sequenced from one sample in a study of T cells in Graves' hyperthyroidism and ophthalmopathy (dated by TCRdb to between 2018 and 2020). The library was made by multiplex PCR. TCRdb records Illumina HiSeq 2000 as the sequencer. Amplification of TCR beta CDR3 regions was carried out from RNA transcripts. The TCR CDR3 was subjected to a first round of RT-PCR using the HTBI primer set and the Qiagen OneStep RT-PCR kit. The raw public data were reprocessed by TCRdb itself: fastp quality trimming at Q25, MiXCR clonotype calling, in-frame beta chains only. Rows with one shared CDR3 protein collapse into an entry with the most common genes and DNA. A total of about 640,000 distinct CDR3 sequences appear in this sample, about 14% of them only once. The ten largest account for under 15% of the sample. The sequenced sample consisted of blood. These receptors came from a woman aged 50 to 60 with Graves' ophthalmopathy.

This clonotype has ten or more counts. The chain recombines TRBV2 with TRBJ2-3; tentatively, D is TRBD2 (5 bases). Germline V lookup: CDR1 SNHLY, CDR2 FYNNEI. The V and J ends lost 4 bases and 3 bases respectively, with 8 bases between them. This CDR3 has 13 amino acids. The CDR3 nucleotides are TGTGCCAGCAGTGTCGAGGGAACAGATACGCAGTATTTT. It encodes CASSVEGTDTQYF.

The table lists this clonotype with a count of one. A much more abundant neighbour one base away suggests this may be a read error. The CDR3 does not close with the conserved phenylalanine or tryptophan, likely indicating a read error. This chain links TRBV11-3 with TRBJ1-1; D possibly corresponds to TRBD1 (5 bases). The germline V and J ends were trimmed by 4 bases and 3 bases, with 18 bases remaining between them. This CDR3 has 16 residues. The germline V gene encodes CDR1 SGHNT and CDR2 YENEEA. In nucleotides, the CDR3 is TGTGCCAGCAGCTCCTCCGGCTGGGGGGGGGACACTGAAGCTTTCTTA. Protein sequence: CASSSSGWGGDTEAFL.

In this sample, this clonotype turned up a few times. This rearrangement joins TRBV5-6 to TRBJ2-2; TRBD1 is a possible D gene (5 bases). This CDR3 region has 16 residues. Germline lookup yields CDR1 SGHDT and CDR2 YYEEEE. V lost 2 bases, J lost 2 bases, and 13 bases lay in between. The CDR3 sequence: CASSFLPTVNTGELFF. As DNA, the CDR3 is TGTGCCAGCAGCTTTCTTCCGACAGTCAACACCGGGGAGCTGTTTTTT. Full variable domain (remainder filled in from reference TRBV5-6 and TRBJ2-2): DAGVTQSPTHLIKTRGQQVTLRCSPKSGHDTVSWYQQALGQGPQFIFQYYEEEERQRGNFPDRFSGHQFPNYSSELNVNALLLGDSALYLCASSFLPTVNTGELFFGEGSRLTVL.

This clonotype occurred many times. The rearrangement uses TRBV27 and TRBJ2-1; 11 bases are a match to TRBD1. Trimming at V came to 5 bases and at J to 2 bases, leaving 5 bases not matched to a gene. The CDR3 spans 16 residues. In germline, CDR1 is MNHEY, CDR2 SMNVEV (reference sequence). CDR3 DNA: TGTGCCAGCAGTCCCCTGGGACAGGGGGCCTACAATGAGCAGTTCTTC. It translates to CASSPLGQGAYNEQFF.

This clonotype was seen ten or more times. CDR3 in DNA: TGTGCCAGCAGCCCCAAGGTGAACACTGAAGCTTTCTTT. Translating it yields CASSPKVNTEAFF. The V and J genes are TRBV3-1 and TRBJ1-1, with D hard to call. Germline V gene data show CDR1 as LGHDT and CDR2 as YNNKEL (reference sequence). This CDR3 has 13 residues. Trimming took 4 bases from V and 0 from J, leaving 6 bases between them.

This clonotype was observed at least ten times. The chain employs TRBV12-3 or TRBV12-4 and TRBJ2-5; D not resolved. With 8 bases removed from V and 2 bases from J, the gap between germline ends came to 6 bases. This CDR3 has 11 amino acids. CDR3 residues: CASRRQETQYF. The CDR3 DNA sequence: TGTGCCAGCCGGCGGCAAGAGACCCAGTACTTC.

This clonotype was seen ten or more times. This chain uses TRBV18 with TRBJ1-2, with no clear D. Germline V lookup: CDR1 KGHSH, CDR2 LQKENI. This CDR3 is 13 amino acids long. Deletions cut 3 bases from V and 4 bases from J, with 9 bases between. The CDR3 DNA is TGTGCCAGCTCACCCGCAGATGGCTATGGCTACACCTTC. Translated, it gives CASSPADGYGYTF.

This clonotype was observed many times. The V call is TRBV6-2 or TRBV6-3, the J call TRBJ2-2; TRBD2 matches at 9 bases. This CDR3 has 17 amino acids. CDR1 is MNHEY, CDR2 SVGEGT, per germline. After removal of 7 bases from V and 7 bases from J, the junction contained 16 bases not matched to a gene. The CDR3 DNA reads TGTGCCAGCAACCACCTACGACTAGCGGCTGCGGACGGGGAGCTGTTTTTT. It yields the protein CASNHLRLAAADGELFF.

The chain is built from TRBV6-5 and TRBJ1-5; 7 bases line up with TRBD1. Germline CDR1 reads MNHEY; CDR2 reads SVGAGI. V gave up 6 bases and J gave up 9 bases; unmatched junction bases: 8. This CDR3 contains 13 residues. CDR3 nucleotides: TGTGCCAGCAGAGGGACAGCCGATCGGCCCCAGCATTTT. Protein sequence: CASRGTADRPQHF.

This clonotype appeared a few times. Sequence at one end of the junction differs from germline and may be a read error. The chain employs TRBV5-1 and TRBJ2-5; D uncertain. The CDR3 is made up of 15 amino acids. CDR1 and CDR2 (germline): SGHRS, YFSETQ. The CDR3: CASSLGYQYQETQYF. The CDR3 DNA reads TGTGCCAGCAGCTTGGGCTACCAGTACCAAGAGACCCAGTACTTC.

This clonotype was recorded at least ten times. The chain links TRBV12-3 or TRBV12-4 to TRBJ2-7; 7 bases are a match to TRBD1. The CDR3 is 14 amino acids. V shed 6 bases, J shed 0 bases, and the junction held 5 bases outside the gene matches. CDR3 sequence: CASRATGASYEQYF. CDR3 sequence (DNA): TGTGCCAGCAGAGCCACAGGGGCCTCCTACGAGCAGTACTTC.

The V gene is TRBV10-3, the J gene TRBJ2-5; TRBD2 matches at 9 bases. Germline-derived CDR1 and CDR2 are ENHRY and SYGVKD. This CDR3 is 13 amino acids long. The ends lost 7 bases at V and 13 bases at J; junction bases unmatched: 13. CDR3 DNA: TGTGCCATCACCCCAAGCAAGGCGGGAGGGGTGTACTTC. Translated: CAITPSKAGGVYF.

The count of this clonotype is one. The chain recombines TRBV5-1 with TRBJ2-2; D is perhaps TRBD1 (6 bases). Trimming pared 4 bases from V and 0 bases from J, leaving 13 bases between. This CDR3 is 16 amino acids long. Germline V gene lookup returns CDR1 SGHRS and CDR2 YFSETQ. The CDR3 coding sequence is TGCGCCAGCAGCCCCGGGGACACAGCGAACACCGGGGAGCTGTTTTTT. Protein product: CASSPGDTANTGELFF. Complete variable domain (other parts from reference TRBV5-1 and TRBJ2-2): KAGVTQTPRYLIKTRGQQVTLSCSPISGHRSVSWYQQTPGQGLQFLFEYFSETQRNKGNFPGRFSGRQFSNSRSEMNVSTLELGDSALYLCASSPGDTANTGELFFGEGSRLTVL.

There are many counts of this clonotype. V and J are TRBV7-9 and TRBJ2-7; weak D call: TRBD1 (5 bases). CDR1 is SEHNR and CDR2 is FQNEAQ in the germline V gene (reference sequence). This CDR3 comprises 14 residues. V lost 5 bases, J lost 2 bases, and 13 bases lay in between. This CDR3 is CASSPDRQTYEQYF. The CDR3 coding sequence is TGTGCCAGCAGCCCCGACAGACAGACCTACGAGCAGTACTTC.

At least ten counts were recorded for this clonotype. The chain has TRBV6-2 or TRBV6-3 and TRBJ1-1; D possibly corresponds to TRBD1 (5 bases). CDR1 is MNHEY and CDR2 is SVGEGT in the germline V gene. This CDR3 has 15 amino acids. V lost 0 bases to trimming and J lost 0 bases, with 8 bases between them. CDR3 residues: CASSYSDRLNTEAFF. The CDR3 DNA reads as TGTGCCAGCAGTTACTCAGACAGACTGAACACTGAAGCTTTCTTT.

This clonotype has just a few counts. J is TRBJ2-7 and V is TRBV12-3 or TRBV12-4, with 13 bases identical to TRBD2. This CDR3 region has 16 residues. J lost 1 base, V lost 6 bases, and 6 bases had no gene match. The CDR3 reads CASRRTSGSSSYEQYF. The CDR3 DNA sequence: TGTGCCAGCAGACGGACTAGCGGGAGTTCTTCCTACGAGCAGTACTTC.

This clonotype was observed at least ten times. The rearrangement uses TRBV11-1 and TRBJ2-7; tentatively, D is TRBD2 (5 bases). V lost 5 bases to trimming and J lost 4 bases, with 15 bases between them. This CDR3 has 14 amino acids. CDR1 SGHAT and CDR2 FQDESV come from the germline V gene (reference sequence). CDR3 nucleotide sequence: TGTGCCAGCAGCCCTCAAGCAGAGGGTTACGAGCAGTACTTC. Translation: CASSPQAEGYEQYF.

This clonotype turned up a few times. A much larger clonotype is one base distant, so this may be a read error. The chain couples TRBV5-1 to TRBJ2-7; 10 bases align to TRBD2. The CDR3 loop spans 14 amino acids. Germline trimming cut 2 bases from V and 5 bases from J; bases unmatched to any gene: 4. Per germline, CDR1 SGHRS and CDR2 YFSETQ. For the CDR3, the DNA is TGCGCCAGCAGCTTCGCTAGCGGGGGTCACGAGCAGTACTTC. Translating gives CASSFASGGHEQYF.

The CDR3 spells CSASPGESPYEQYF. In nucleotides, the CDR3 is TGCAGTGCTAGTCCGGGAGAAAGTCCCTACGAGCAGTACTTC. J is TRBJ2-7 and V is TRBV20-1; D might be TRBD2 (6 bases). With 3 bases removed from V and 2 bases from J, the gap between germline ends came to 14 bases. The CDR3 extends over 14 amino acids. Germline CDR1 reads DFQATT; CDR2 reads SNEGSKA (reference sequence).

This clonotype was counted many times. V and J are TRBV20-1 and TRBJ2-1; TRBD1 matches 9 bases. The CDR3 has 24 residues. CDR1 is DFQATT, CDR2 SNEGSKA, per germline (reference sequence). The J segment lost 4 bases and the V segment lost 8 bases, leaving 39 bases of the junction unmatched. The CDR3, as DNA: TGCAGTCCTGCTAGAGTATCGGGACAGGGATGGTCAGGGGGCAGCGTAAGGGGGTACAATGAGCAGTTCTTC. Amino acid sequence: CSPARVSGQGWSGGSVRGYNEQFF.

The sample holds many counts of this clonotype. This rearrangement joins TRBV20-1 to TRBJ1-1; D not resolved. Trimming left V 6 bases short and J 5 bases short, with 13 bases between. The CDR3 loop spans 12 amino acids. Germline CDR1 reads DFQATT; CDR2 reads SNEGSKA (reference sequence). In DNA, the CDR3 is TGCAGTGCCACAACGGATGGTACTGAAGCTTTCTTT. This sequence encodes CSATTDGTEAFF.

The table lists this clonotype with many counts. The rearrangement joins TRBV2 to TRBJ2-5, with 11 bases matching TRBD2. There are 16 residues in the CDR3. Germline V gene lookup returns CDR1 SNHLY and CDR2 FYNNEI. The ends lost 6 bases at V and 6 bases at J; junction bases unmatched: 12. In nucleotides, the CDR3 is TGTGCCAGCAGCCCCGGACTAGCGGGCAGCTCAAAGACCCAGTACTTC. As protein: CASSPGLAGSSKTQYF.

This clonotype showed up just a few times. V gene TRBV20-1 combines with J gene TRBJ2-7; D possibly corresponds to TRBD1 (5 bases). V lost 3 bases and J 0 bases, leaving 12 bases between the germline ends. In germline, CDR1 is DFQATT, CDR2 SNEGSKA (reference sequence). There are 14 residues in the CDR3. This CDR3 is CSARDLGASYEQYF. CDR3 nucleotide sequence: TGCAGTGCTAGGGATTTAGGGGCCTCCTACGAGCAGTACTTC.

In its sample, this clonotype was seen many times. The CDR3 DNA reads TGTGCCAGCAGCTTAGGGCGGACAGTTAACGAAAAACTGTTTTTT. Translation: CASSLGRTVNEKLFF. This chain joins TRBV7-8 and TRBJ1-4; TRBD1 is a possible D gene (6 bases). The V gene lost 1 base and the J gene lost 8 bases, with 14 bases spanning the gap. Germline V gene sequence: CDR1 SGHVS, CDR2 FQNEAQ. The CDR3 has 15 residues.

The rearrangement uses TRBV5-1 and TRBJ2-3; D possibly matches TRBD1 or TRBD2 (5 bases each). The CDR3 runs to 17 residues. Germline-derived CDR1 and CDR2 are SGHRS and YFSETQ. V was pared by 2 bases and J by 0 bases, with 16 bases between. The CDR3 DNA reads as TGCGCCAGCAGCTTACTGGGACGGGCAGGCAGCACAGATACGCAGTATTTT. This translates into CASSLLGRAGSTDTQYF.

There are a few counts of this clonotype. CDR3 sequence: CASSRLARMGYNEQFF. In DNA form, the CDR3 reads TGTGCCAGCAGTCGGCTTGCCCGAATGGGGTACAATGAGCAGTTCTTC. V is TRBV5-4 and J is TRBJ2-1; D is uncertain. V was cut by 5 bases and J by 4 bases, with 19 bases left in between. CDR1 is SGHNT, CDR2 YYREEE, per germline (reference sequence). The CDR3 spans 16 residues. The complete variable domain, with remaining parts taken from reference TRBV5-4 and TRBJ2-1, reads ETGVTQSPTHLIKTRGQQVTLRCSSQSGHNTVSWYQQALGQGPQFIFQYYREEENGRGNFPPRFSGLQFPNYSSELNVNALELDDSALYLCASSRLARMGYNEQFFGPGTRLTVL.

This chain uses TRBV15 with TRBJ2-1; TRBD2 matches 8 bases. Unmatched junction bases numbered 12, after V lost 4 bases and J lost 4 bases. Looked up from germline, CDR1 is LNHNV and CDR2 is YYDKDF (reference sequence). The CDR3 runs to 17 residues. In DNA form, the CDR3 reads TGTGCCACCAGCACCCAGGGTTTCGGGACTAGTTACAATGAGCAGTTCTTC. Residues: CATSTQGFGTSYNEQFF. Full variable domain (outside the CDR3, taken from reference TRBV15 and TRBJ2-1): DAMVIQNPRYQVTQFGKPVTLSCSQTLNHNVMYWYQQKSSQAPKLLFHYYDKDFNNEADTPDNFQSRRPNTSFCFLDIRSPGLGDTAMYLCATSTQGFGTSYNEQFFGPGTRLTVL.

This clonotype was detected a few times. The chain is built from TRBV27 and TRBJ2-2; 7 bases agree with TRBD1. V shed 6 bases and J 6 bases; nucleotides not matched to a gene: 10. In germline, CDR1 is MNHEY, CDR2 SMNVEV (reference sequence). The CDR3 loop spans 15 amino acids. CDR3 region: CASSKGQRMSGELFF. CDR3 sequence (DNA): TGTGCCAGCAGCAAGGGACAGAGAATGTCCGGGGAGCTGTTTTTT.

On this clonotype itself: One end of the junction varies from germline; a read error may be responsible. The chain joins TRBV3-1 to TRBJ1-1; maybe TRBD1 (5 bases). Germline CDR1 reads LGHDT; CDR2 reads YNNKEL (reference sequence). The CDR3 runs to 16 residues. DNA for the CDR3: TGTGCCAGCAGCCAAGATCTGGGCAGGGTTTACACTGAAGTTTTCTTT. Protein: CASSQDLGRVYTEVFF.

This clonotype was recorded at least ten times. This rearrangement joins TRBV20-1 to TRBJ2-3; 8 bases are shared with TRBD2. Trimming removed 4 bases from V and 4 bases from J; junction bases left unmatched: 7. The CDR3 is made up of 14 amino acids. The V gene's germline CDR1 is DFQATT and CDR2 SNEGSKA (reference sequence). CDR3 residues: CSAIGAGAADTQYF. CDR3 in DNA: TGCAGTGCTATAGGAGCGGGAGCGGCAGATACGCAGTATTTT.

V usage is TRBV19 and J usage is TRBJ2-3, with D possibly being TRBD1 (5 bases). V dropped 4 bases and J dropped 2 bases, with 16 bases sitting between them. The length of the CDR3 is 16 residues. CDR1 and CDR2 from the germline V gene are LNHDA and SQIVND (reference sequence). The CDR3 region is CASSKGLLSPTDTQYF. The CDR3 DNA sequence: TGTGCCAGTAGTAAGGGGCTACTCTCTCCCACAGATACGCAGTATTTT. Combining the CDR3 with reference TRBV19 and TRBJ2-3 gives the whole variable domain DGGITQSPKYLFRKEGQNVTLSCEQNLNHDAMYWYRQDPGQGLRLIYYSQIVNDFQKGDIAEGYSVSREKKESFPLTVTSAQKNPTAFYLCASSKGLLSPTDTQYFGPGTRLTVL.

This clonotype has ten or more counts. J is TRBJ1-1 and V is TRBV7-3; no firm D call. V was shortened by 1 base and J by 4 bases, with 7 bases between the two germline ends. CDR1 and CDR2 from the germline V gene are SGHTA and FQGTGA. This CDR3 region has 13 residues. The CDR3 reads CASSLNQGTEAFF. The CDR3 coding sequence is TGTGCCAGCAGCTTAAATCAAGGCACTGAAGCTTTCTTT.